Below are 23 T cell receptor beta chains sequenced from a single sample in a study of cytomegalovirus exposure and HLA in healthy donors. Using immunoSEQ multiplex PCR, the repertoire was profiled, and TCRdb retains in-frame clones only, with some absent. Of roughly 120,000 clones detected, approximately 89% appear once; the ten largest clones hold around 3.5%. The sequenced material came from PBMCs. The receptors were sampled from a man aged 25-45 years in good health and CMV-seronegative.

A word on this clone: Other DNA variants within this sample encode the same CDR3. The CDR3, as DNA: TGTGCCAGCAGCGTAGACAGGGGGCCCTACAATGAGCAGTTCTTC. It yields the protein CASSVDRGPYNEQFF. This rearrangement joins TRBV9 to TRBJ2-1; 9 bases line up with TRBD1. The CDR3 covers 15 residues. CDR1 and CDR2 from the germline V gene are SGDLS and YYNGEE. The junction had 0 bases not matched to a gene; V was cut back by 0 bases and J by 2 bases.

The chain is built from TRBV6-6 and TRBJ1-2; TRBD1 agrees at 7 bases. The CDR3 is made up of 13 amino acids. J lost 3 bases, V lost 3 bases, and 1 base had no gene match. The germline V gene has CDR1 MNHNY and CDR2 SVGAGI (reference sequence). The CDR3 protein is CASSYDRDYGYTF. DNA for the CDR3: TGTGCCAGCAGTTATGACAGGGACTATGGCTACACCTTC.

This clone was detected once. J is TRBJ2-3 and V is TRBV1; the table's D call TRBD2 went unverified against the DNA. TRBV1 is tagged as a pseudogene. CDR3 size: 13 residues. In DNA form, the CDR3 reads TGCACCAGCAGCCGGGAGTTCACAGATACGCAGTATTTT. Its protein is CTSSREFTDTQYF.

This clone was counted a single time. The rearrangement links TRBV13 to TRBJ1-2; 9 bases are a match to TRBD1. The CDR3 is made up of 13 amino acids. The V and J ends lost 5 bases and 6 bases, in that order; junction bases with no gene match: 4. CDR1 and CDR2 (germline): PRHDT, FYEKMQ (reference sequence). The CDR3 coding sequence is TGTGCCAGCAGCCCCTGGACAGGGGATGGCTACACCTTC. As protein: CASSPWTGDGYTF.

CDR3 region: CASSYRVAGGTYEQYF. The CDR3 DNA reads TGTGCCAGCAGTTACAGGGTAGCGGGGGGCACCTACGAGCAGTACTTC. The V gene is TRBV6-5, the J gene TRBJ2-7; 10 nucleotides agree with TRBD2. V was clipped by 2 bases and J by 2 bases; unmatched bases: 6. This CDR3 spans 16 amino acids. Germline V lookup: CDR1 MNHEY, CDR2 SVGAGI.

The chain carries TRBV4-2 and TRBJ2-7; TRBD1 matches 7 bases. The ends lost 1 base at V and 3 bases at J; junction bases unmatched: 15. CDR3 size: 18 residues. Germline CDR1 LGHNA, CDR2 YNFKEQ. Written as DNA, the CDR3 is TGTGCCAGCAGCCAAGTGATTGGGATGGGACAGCCGAACTACGAGCAGTACTTC. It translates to CASSQVIGMGQPNYEQYF.

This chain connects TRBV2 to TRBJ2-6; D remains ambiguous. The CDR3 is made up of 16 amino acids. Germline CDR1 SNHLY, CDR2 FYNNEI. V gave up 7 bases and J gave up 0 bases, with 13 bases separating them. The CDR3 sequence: CASIQAPSSGANVLTF. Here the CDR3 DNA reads TGTGCCAGCATCCAGGCGCCGAGCTCTGGGGCCAACGTCCTGACTTTC. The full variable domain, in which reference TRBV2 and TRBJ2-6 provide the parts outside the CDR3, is EPEVTQTPSHQVTQMGQEVILRCVPISNHLYFYWYRQILGQKVEFLVSFYNNEISEKSEIFDDQFSVERPDGSNFTLKIRSTKLEDSAMYFCASIQAPSSGANVLTFGAGSRLTVL.

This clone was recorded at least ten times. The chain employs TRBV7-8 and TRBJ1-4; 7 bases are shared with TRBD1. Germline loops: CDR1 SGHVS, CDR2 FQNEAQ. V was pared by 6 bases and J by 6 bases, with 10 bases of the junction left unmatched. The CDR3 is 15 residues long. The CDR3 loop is CASSTERGHDEKLFF. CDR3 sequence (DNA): TGTGCCAGCAGTACCGAAAGGGGGCATGATGAAAAACTGTTTTTT.

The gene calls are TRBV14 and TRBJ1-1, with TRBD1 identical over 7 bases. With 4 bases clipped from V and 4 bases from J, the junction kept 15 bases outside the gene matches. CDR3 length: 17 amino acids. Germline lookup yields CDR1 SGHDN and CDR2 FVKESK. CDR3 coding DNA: TGTGCCAGCAGCCCACGTCCTCCCGCGACAGGGAGCACTGAAGCTTTCTTT. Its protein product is CASSPRPPATGSTEAFF.

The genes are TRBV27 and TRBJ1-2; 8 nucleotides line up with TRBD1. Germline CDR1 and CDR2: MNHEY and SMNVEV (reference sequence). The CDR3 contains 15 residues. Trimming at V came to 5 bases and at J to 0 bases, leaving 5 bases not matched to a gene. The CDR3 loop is CASSRDRRTNYGYTF. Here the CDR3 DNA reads TGTGCCAGCAGTAGGGACAGGCGGACTAACTATGGCTACACCTTC.

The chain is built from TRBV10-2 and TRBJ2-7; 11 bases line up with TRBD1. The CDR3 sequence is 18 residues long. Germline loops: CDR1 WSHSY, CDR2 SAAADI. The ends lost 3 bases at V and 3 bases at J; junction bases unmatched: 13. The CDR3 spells CASSDAVRRTGGYYEQYF. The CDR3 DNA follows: TGCGCCAGCAGTGATGCCGTGCGTAGGACAGGGGGCTACTACGAGCAGTACTTC.

The CDR3 sequence is CASSPQGSFTEAFF. The CDR3 nucleotides read TGTGCCAGCAGCCCACAGGGATCGTTTACTGAAGCTTTCTTT. The chain joins TRBV7-2 to TRBJ1-1, with D maybe TRBD1 (6 bases). The length of the CDR3 is 14 residues. Germline loops: CDR1 SGHTA, CDR2 FQGNSA. V was shortened by 5 bases and J by 5 bases, with 15 bases between the two germline ends.

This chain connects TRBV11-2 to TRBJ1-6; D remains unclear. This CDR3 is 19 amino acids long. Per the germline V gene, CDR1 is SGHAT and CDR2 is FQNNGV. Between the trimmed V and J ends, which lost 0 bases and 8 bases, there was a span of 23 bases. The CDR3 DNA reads TGTGCCAGCAGCTTAGATCAGACAAGACTACTTTATGATGATTCACCCCTCCACTTT. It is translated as CASSLDQTRLLYDDSPLHF.

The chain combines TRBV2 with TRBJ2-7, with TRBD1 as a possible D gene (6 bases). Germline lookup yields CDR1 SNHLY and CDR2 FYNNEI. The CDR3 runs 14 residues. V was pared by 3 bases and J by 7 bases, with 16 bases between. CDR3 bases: TGTGCCAGCAGTGATGGAAAAGGGGGTCGGGAGCAGTACTTC. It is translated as CASSDGKGGREQYF.

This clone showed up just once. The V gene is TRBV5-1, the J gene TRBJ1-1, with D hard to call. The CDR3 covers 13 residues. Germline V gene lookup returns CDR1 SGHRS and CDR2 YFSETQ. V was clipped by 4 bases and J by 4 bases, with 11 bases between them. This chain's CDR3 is CASSPPRATEAFF. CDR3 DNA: TGCGCCAGCAGCCCGCCGAGGGCCACTGAAGCTTTCTTT. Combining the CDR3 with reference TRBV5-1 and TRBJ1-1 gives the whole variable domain KAGVTQTPRYLIKTRGQQVTLSCSPISGHRSVSWYQQTPGQGLQFLFEYFSETQRNKGNFPGRFSGRQFSNSRSEMNVSTLELGDSALYLCASSPPRATEAFFGQGTRLTVV.

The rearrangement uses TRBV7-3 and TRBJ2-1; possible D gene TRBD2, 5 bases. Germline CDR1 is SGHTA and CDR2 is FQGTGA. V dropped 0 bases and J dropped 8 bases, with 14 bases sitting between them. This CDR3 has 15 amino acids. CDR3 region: CASSLTAGPNDEQFF. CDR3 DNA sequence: TGTGCCAGCAGCTTAACCGCGGGCCCGAACGATGAGCAGTTCTTC.

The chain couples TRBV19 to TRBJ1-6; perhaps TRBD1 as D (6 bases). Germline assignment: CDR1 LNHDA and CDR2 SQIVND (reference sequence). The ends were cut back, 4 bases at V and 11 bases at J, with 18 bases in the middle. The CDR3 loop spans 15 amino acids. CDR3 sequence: CASSTRTAGSAPLHF. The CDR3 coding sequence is TGTGCCAGTAGTACTAGGACAGCCGGATCGGCACCCCTCCACTTT.

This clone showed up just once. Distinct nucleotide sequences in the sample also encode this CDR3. The CDR3 nucleotides read TGCAGCGTTGAAGGGACAGGGGGCACAGATACGCAGTATTTT. It codes for CSVEGTGGTDTQYF. V usage is TRBV29-1 and J usage is TRBJ2-3; TRBD1 aligns across 9 bases. V dropped 1 base and J dropped 1; count of bases not matched to a gene: 0. The CDR3 length is 14 residues. From germline, CDR1 is SQVTM and CDR2 ANQGSEA.

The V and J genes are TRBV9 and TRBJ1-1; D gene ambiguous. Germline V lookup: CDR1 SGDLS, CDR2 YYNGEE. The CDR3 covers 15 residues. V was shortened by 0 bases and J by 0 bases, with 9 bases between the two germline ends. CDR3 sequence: CASSVADMMNTEAFF. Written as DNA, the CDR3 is TGTGCCAGCAGCGTAGCAGACATGATGAACACTGAAGCTTTCTTT.

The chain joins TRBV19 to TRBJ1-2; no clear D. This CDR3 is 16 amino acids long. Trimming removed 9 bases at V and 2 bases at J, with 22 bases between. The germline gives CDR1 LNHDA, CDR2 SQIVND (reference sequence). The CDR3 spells CASRISGLPNNYGYTF. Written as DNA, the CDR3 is TGTGCCAGCAGAATCTCCGGACTTCCCAACAACTATGGCTACACCTTC.

The CDR3 DNA sequence: TGTGCCAGCAGCCATGAACAGGGGGCGCAAACCGGGGAGCTGTTTTTT. This translates into CASSHEQGAQTGELFF. The chain carries TRBV11-3 and TRBJ2-2; 9 bases line up with TRBD1. The junction had 9 bases not matched to a gene; V was cut back by 5 bases and J by 5 bases. The CDR3 sequence is 16 residues long. CDR1 and CDR2 from the germline V gene are SGHNT and YENEEA.

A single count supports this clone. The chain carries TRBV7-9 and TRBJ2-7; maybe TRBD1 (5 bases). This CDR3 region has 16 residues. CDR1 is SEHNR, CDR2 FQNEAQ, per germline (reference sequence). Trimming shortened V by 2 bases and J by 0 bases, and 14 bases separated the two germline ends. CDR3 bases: TGTGCCAGCAGCTTAAAAGGGGATACCTCCTCCTACGAGCAGTACTTC. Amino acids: CASSLKGDTSSYEQYF.

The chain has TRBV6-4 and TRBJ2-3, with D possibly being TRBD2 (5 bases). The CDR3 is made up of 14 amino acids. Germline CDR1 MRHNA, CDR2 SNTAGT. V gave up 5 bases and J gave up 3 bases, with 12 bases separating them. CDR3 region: CASSRGSGTDTQYF. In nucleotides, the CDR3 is TGTGCCAGCAGTCGGGGATCCGGGACAGATACGCAGTATTTT.